A selection of T cell receptor beta chains follows, all from one sample in a study of radiotherapy plus CTLA-4 blockade in lung cancer. Repertoires were generated with immunoSEQ multiplex PCR, while TCRdb's copy carries only in-frame clones and drops some. The table has some 110,000 clones, 85% to 90% seen once. The material sequenced was peripheral blood, taken from a patient treated with radiotherapy plus ipilimumab. Every receptor here comes from a human donor with non-small cell lung cancer that progressed on radiotherapy plus ipilimumab. CDR3s include the opening cysteine and the closing phenylalanine or tryptophan. Each record gives: CDR3 DNA, CDR3 protein, D gene, clone size, V gene, J gene. D genes are given only for firm matches. The size entry is marked missing in some rows and otherwise reads once, few, many or a size class.

CDR3nt: TGTGCCAGCAGCTTATTTGGAGAGACCCAGTACTTC
CDR3aa: CASSLFGETQYF
d_gene: -
abundance: -
v_gene: TRBV13
j_gene: TRBJ2-5

CDR3nt: TGTGCCAGCTCCGGCACCGGGGAGCTGTTTTTT
CDR3aa: CASSGTGELFF
d_gene: -
abundance: -
v_gene: TRBV9
j_gene: TRBJ2-2

CDR3nt: TGTGCCAGTAGTATGGGGGAGGGACAGGGAGAGACCCAGTACTTC
CDR3aa: CASSMGEGQGETQYF
d_gene: TRBD1
abundance: -
v_gene: TRBV19
j_gene: TRBJ2-5

CDR3nt: TGCGCCAGCAGCGGACAGGGTAAGGAGCAGTTCTTC
CDR3aa: CASSGQGKEQFF
d_gene: TRBD1
abundance: -
v_gene: TRBV5-1
j_gene: TRBJ2-1

CDR3nt: TGTGCCAGTAGTATCCAGACAGGGGACTATGGCTACACCTTC
CDR3aa: CASSIQTGDYGYTF
d_gene: TRBD1
abundance: -
v_gene: TRBV19
j_gene: TRBJ1-2

CDR3nt: TGTGCCAGCAGTTCCCCGGGACAGGGGAATCAGCCCCAGCATTTT
CDR3aa: CASSSPGQGNQPQHF
d_gene: TRBD1
abundance: -
v_gene: TRBV28
j_gene: TRBJ1-5

CDR3nt: TGTGCCAGCAGCCTGACGGGGACCTACGAGCAGTACTTC
CDR3aa: CASSLTGTYEQYF
d_gene: -
abundance: -
v_gene: TRBV5-5
j_gene: TRBJ2-7

CDR3nt: TGTGCCAGCAGTTTAAACACTGAAGCTTTCTTT
CDR3aa: CASSLNTEAFF
d_gene: -
abundance: -
v_gene: TRBV13
j_gene: TRBJ1-1

CDR3nt: TGCGCCAGCAGCTTTGGCCTGCAGGCCGGGGAGCTGTTTTTT
CDR3aa: CASSFGLQAGELFF
d_gene: -
abundance: -
v_gene: TRBV5-1
j_gene: TRBJ2-2

CDR3nt: TGTGCCAGCAGCCAAGAGGGAAGAGGGGAGTACTTC
CDR3aa: CASSQEGRGEYF
d_gene: -
abundance: -
v_gene: TRBV4-2
j_gene: TRBJ2-7

CDR3nt: TGTGCCAGTAGTATTTTAGGTCAGACCGGTGTCCAGCCCCAGCATTTT
CDR3aa: CASSILGQTGVQPQHF
d_gene: -
abundance: -
v_gene: TRBV19
j_gene: TRBJ1-5

CDR3nt: TGTGCCAGCAGCCCCGACAGGGATGAAGCTTTCTTT
CDR3aa: CASSPDRDEAFF
d_gene: TRBD1
abundance: -
v_gene: TRBV11-2
j_gene: TRBJ1-1

CDR3nt: TGTGCCAGCAGCCCGGGGGTGGAAAACTATGGCTACACCTTC
CDR3aa: CASSPGVENYGYTF
d_gene: -
abundance: -
v_gene: TRBV7-8
j_gene: TRBJ1-2

CDR3nt: TGCGCCAGCAGCCCCGGAGGGGGGGGAGCTAATACGCAGTATTTT
CDR3aa: CASSPGGGGANTQYF
d_gene: -
abundance: once
v_gene: TRBV10-1
j_gene: TRBJ2-3

CDR3nt: TGTGCCAGCAGCGTAGACCACACCGGGGAGCTGTTTTTT
CDR3aa: CASSVDHTGELFF
d_gene: -
abundance: -
v_gene: TRBV9
j_gene: TRBJ2-2

CDR3nt: TGTGCCAGCAGTTGGTATACTAGCGAAAACACCGGGGAGCTGTTTTTT
CDR3aa: CASSWYTSENTGELFF
d_gene: TRBD2
abundance: -
v_gene: TRBV6-5
j_gene: TRBJ2-2

CDR3nt: TGTGCCAGCAGCGGGGGACTAGTCGGCGATGAGCAGTTCTTC
CDR3aa: CASSGGLVGDEQFF
d_gene: TRBD2
abundance: -
v_gene: TRBV7-3
j_gene: TRBJ2-1

CDR3nt: TGTGCCAGCAGTCGGGTGACTCCGGGACTAGCGGGAGGCCACACCTACGAGCAGTACTTC
CDR3aa: CASSRVTPGLAGGHTYEQYF
d_gene: TRBD2
abundance: -
v_gene: TRBV27
j_gene: TRBJ2-7

CDR3nt: TGTGCTAGTGGTTTGGTTCTAGCGGGAGACACAGATACGCAGTATTTT
CDR3aa: CASGLVLAGDTDTQYF
d_gene: TRBD2
abundance: -
v_gene: TRBV12-5
j_gene: TRBJ2-3

CDR3nt: TGCAGCGCCCGAATTGGGACAGCGGGAGCCGGGGAGCTGTTTTTT
CDR3aa: CSARIGTAGAGELFF
d_gene: -
abundance: -
v_gene: TRBV29-1
j_gene: TRBJ2-2

CDR3nt: TGTGCCAGCAGCTTATTCCGCGAGCAGTACTTC
CDR3aa: CASSLFREQYF
d_gene: -
abundance: -
v_gene: TRBV11-2
j_gene: TRBJ2-7

CDR3nt: TGTGCCACCAGCACTACGGACAGGGGCAGCTACGAGCAGTACTTC
CDR3aa: CATSTTDRGSYEQYF
d_gene: TRBD1
abundance: -
v_gene: TRBV15
j_gene: TRBJ2-7

CDR3nt: TGTGCCAGCAGCCCAGACAGGCCCTCTGGAAACACCATATATTTT
CDR3aa: CASSPDRPSGNTIYF
d_gene: -
abundance: -
v_gene: TRBV7-8
j_gene: TRBJ1-3

CDR3nt: TGTGCCAGCTCACTTGACCGGACAGGGGGAGAGCAGTACTTC
CDR3aa: CASSLDRTGGEQYF
d_gene: TRBD1
abundance: -
v_gene: TRBV18
j_gene: TRBJ2-7